The text below deals with one TCR beta chain. The antigen remains undetermined. This CDR3 contains 14 residues. The V end lost 1 base, the J end lost 9 bases, and 13 bases lay between the germline ends. Germline V gives CDR1 LNHDA, CDR2 SQIVND (reference sequence). This record belongs to a study of OX40 agonist ivuxolimab in advanced cancers. Findings and caveats of the study: The investigators did not determine what antigen specificity the expanded peripheral T cells had.

Clones were sequenced by immunoSEQ multiplex PCR, and TCRdb holds only the in-frame ones, with some missing. The sample carries 60,000 to 100,000 clones, approximately 80% recorded once. The origin of this receptor is an adult with an advanced solid tumor such as melanoma, head and neck, liver or kidney cancer. Here the sequenced sample was CD4+ or CD8+ T cells sorted from blood, taken in a trial of the OX40 agonist ivuxolimab. The genes are TRBV19 and TRBJ1-5; D uncertain. In DNA form, the CDR3 reads TGTGCCAGTAGTATAGGGCCTCCCGGCCCGCCCCAGCATTTT. Its translation is CASSIGPPGPPQHF. Variable domain in full (rest from reference TRBV19 and TRBJ1-5): DGGITQSPKYLFRKEGQNVTLSCEQNLNHDAMYWYRQDPGQGLRLIYYSQIVNDFQKGDIAEGYSVSREKKESFPLTVTSAQKNPTAFYLCASSIGPPGPPQHFGDGTRLSIL.